This T cell receptor (beta chain) was recovered during a study of CD8 T cells in Susac syndrome. With random hexamers, reverse transcription was performed on roughly 0.45 to 1 ug of RNA. MiXCR, run by TCRdb on the immunoSEQ multiplex PCR reads, gives a single entry per CDR3 protein. The repertoire has around 80,000 distinct CDR3 sequences, about 93% of them found once; the top ten carry around 0.45%. TEMRA cells were enriched by FACS, and CD4+ and CD8+ T cells were negatively isolated. Sequenced sample: CD8+ T cells from PBMCs. This sequence originates from a human donor with Susac syndrome.

The CDR3 nucleotides are TGTGCCATAGAAATCAGGATCTCCTACGAGCAGTACTTC. Translated, it gives CAIEIRISYEQYF. This chain joins TRBV30 and TRBJ2-7, with D unresolved. The V gene's germline CDR1 is GTSNPN and CDR2 SVGIG (reference sequence). V was clipped by 8 bases and J by 0 bases, with 14 bases between them. The CDR3 runs 13 residues.